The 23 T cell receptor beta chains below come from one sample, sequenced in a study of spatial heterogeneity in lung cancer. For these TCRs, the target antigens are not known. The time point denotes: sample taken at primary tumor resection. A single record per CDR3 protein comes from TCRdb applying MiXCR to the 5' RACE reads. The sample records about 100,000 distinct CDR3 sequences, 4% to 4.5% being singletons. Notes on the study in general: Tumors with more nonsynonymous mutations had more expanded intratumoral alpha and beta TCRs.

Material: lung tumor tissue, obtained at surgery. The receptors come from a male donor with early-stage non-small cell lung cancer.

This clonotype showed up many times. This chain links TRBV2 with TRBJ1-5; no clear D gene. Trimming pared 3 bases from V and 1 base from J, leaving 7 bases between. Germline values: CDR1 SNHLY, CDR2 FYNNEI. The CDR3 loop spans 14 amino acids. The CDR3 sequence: CASSDRQSNQPQHF. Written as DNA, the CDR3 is TGTGCCAGCAGTGATCGCCAGAGCAATCAGCCCCAGCATTTT.

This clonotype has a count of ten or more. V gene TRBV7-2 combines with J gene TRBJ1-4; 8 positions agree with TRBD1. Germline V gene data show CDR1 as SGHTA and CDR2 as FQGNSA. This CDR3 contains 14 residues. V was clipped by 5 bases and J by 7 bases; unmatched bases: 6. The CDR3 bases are TGTGCCAGCAGCCCGGACAGGGATGGTGAAAAACTGTTTTTT. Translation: CASSPDRDGEKLFF.

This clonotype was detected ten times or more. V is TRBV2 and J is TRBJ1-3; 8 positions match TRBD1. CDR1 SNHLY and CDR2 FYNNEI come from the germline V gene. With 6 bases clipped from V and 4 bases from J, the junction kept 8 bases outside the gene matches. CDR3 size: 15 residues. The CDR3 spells CASRFPGQVGNTIYF. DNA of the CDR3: TGTGCCAGCAGGTTTCCGGGACAGGTGGGAAACACCATATATTTT.

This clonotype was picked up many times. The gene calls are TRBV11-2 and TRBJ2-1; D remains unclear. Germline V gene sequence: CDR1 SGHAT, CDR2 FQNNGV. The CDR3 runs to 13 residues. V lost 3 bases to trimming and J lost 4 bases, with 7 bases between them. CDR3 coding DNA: TGTGCCAGCAGCTTTTTCAAATACAATGAGCAGTTCTTC. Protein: CASSFFKYNEQFF.

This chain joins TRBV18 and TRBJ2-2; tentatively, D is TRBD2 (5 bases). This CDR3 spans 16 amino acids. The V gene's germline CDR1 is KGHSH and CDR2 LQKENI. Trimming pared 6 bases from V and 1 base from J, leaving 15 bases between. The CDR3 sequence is CASSREGYRNTGELFF. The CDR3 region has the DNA TGTGCCAGCTCCCGTGAGGGCTACAGGAACACCGGGGAGCTGTTTTTT.

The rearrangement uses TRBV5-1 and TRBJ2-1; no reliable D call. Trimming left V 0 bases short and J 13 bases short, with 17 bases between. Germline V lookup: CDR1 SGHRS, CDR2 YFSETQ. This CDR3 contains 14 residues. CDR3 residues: CASSLEGPWSPQFF. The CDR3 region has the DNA TGCGCCAGCAGCTTGGAAGGCCCGTGGTCCCCCCAGTTCTTC.

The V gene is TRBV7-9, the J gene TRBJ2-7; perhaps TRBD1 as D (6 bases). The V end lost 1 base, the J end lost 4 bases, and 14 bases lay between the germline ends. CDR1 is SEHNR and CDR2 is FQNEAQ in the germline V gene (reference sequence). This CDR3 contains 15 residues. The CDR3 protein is CASSLVPGQIYEQYF. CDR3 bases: TGTGCCAGCAGCTTAGTCCCAGGACAGATATACGAGCAGTACTTC.

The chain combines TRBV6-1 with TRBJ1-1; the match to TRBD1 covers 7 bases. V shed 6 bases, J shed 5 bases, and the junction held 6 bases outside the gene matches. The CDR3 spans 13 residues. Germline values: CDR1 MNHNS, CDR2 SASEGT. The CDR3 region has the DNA TGTGCCAGCAGGTACAGGGGTGGTACTGAAGCTTTCTTT. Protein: CASRYRGGTEAFF.

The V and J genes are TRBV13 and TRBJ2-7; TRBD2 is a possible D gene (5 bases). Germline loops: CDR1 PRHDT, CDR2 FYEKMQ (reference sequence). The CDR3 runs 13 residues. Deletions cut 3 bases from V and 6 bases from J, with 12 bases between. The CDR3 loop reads CASSLTTLGEQYF. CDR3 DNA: TGTGCCAGCAGCTTGACTACCTTGGGCGAGCAGTACTTC.

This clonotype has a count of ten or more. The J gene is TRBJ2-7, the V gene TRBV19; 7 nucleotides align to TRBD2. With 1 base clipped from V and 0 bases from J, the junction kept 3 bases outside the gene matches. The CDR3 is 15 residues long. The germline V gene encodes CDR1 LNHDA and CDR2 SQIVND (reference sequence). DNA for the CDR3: TGTGCCAGTAGTATAGCAGCGGGATCCTCCTACGAGCAGTACTTC. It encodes CASSIAAGSSYEQYF. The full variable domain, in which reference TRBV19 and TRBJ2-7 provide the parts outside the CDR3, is DGGITQSPKYLFRKEGQNVTLSCEQNLNHDAMYWYRQDPGQGLRLIYYSQIVNDFQKGDIAEGYSVSREKKESFPLTVTSAQKNPTAFYLCASSIAAGSSYEQYFGPGTRLTVT.

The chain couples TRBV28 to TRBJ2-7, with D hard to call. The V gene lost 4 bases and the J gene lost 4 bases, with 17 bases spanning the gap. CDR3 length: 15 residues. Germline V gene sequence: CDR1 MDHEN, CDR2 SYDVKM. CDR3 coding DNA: TGTGCCAGCAGTTCTCGCGACATAGGCCTATACGAGCAGTACTTC. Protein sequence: CASSSRDIGLYEQYF. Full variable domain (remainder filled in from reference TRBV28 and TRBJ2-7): DVKVTQSSRYLVKRTGEKVFLECVQDMDHENMFWYRQDPGLGLRLIYFSYDVKMKEKGDIPEGYSVSREKKERFSLILESASTNQTSMYLCASSSRDIGLYEQYFGPGTRLTVT.

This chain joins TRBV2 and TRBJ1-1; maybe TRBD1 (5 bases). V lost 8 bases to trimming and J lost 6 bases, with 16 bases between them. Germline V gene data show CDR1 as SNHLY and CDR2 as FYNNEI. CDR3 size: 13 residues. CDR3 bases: TGTGCCAGCTCCCCGGGGCTAAGGGCTGAAGCTTTCTTT. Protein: CASSPGLRAEAFF.

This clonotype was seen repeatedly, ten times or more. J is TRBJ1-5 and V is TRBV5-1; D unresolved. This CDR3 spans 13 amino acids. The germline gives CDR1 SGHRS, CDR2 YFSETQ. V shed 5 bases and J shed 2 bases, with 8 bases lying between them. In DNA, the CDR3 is TGCGCCAGCAGTTACGTGGGCAATCAGCCCCAGCATTTT. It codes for CASSYVGNQPQHF.

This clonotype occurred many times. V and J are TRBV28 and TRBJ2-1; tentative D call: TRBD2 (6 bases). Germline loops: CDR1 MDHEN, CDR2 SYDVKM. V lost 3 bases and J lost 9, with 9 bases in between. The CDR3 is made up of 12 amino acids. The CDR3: CASSFSSAEQFF. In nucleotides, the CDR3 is TGTGCCAGCAGTTTTTCTAGCGCTGAGCAGTTCTTC.

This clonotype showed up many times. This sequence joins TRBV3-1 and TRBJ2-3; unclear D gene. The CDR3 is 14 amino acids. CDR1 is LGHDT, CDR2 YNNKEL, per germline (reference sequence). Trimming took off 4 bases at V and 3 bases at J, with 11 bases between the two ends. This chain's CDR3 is CASSPPQGTDTQYF. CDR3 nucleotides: TGTGCCAGCAGCCCTCCTCAAGGGACAGATACGCAGTATTTT.

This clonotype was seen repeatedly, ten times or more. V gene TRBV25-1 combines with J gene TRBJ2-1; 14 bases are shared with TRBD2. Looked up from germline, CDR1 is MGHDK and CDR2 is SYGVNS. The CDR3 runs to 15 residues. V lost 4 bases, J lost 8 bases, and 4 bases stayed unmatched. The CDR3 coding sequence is TGTGCCAGCAGTGGGGGACTAGCGGGAGCGGATGAGCAGTTCTTC. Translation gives CASSGGLAGADEQFF.

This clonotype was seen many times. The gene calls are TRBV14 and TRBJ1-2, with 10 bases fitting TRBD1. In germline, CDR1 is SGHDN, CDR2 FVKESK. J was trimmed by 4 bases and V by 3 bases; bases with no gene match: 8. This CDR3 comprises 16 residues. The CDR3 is CASSQGQGRFGYGYTF. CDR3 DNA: TGTGCCAGCAGCCAGGGACAGGGGAGGTTCGGCTATGGCTACACCTTC.

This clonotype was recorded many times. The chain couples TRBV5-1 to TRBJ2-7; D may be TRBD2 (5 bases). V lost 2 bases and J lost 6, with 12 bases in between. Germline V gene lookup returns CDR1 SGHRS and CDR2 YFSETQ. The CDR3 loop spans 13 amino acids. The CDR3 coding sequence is TGCGCCAGCAGCTTCCTCGAGGGCGGCGAGCAGTACTTC. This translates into CASSFLEGGEQYF. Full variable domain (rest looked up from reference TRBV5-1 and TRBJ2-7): KAGVTQTPRYLIKTRGQQVTLSCSPISGHRSVSWYQQTPGQGLQFLFEYFSETQRNKGNFPGRFSGRQFSNSRSEMNVSTLELGDSALYLCASSFLEGGEQYFGPGTRLTVT.

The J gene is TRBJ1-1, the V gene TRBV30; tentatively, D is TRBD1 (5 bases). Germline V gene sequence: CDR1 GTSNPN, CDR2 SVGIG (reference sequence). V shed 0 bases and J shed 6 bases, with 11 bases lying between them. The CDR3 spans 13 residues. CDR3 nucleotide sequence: TGTGCCTGGAGTGTACGAGGGGTCCCTGAAGCTTTCTTT. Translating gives CAWSVRGVPEAFF.

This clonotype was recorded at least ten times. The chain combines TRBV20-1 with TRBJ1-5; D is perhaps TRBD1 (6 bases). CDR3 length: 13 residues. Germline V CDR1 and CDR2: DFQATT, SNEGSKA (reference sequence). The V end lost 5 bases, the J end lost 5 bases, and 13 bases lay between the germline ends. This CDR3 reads CSAAGGGHQPQHF. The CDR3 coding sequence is TGCAGTGCTGCGGGGGGCGGCCATCAGCCCCAGCATTTT.

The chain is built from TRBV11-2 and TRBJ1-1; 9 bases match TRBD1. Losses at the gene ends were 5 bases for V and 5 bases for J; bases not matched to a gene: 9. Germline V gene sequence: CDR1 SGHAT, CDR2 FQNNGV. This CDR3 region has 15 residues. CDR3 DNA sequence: TGTGCCAGCAGCGTTAAGGGACAGGGCCGGACTGAAGCTTTCTTT. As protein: CASSVKGQGRTEAFF.

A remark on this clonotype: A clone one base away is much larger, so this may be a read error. The CDR3 nucleotides are TGCGCCAGCAGCCTGACGGAAGGGGGTGGAAACACCATATGTTTT. Its protein is CASSLTEGGGNTICF. The rearrangement joins TRBV4-1 to TRBJ1-3; perhaps TRBD1 as D (6 bases). The V gene's germline CDR1 is MGHRA and CDR2 YSYEKL. The CDR3 loop spans 15 amino acids.

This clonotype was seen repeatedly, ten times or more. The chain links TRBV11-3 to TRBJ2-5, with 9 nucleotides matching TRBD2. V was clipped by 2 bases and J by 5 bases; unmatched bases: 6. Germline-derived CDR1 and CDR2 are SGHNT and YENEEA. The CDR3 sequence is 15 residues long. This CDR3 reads CASSLYSGSPETQYF. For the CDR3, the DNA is TGTGCCAGCAGCTTATATAGCGGGAGCCCGGAGACCCAGTACTTC.